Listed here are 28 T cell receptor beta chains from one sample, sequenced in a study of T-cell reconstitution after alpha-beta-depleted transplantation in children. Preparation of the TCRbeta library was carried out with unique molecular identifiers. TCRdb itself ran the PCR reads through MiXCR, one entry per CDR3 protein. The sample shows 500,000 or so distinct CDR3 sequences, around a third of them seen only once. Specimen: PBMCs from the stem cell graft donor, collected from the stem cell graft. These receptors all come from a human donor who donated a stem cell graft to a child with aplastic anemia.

The CDR3 sequence is CASSYGQGGNQPQHF. As DNA, the CDR3 is TGTGCCAGCAGCTACGGACAGGGGGGGAATCAGCCCCAGCATTTT. This chain links TRBV7-2 with TRBJ1-5, with 10 bases identical to TRBD1. The length of the CDR3 is 15 residues. Trimming took 4 bases from V and 4 from J; bases not matched to a gene: 4. CDR1 and CDR2 from the germline V gene are SGHTA and FQGNSA.

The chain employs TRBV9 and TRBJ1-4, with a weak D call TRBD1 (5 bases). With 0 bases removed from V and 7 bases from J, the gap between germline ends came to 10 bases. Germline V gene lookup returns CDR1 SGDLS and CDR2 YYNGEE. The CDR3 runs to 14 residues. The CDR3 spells CASSVGDASEKLFF. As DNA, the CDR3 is TGTGCCAGCAGCGTAGGGGACGCCTCTGAAAAACTGTTTTTT.

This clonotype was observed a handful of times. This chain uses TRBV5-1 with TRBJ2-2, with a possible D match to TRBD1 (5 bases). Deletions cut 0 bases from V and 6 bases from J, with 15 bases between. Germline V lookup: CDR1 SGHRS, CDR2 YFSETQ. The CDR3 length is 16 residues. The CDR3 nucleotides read TGCGCCAGCAGCTTGGGGGATCGCCCGACAGCCGGGGAGCTGTTTTTT. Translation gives CASSLGDRPTAGELFF.

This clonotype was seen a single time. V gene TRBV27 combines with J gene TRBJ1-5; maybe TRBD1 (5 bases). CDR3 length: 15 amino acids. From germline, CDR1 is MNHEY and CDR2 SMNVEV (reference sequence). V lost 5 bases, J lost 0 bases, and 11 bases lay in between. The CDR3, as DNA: TGTGCCAGCAGTGTCGAGGGGCTTAGCAATCAGCCCCAGCATTTT. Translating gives CASSVEGLSNQPQHF.

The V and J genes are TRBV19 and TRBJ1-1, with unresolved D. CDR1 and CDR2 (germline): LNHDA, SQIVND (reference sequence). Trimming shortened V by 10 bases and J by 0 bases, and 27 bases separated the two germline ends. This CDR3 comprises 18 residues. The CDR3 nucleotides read TGTGCCACCCTTCCTAGCGGGATTTTTAATTTCATGAACACTGAAGCTTTCTTT. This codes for CATLPSGIFNFMNTEAFF.

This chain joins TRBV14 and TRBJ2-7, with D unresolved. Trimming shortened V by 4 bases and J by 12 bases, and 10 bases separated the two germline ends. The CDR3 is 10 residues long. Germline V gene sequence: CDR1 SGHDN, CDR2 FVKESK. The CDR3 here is CASSPPSAYV. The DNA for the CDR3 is TGTGCCAGCAGCCCCCCCTCAGCGTACGTC.

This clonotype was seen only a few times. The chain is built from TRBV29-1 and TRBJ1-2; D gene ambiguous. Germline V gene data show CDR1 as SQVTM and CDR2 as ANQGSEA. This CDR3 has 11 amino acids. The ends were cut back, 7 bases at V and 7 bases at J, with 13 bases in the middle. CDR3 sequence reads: CSAESSLGYTF. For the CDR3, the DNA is TGCAGCGCTGAGTCTTCCCTTGGCTACACCTTC.

The CDR3 protein is CSVLPGTSTEAFF. The CDR3 DNA is TGCAGCGTCCTACCCGGGACAAGTACTGAAGCTTTCTTT. The chain is built from TRBV29-1 and TRBJ1-1, with D perhaps matching TRBD1 (6 bases). The CDR3 runs to 13 residues. Between the trimmed V and J ends, which lost 6 bases and 5 bases, there was a span of 16 bases. Germline V gene data show CDR1 as SQVTM and CDR2 as ANQGSEA.

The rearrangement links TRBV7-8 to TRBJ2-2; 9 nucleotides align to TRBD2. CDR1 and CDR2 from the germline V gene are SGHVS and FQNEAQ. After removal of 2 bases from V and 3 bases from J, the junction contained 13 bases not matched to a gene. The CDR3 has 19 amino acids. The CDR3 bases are TGTGCCAGCAGCTTATCTCGGATTTGGCGGGAGGGTCACACCGGGGAGCTGTTTTTT. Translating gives CASSLSRIWREGHTGELFF.

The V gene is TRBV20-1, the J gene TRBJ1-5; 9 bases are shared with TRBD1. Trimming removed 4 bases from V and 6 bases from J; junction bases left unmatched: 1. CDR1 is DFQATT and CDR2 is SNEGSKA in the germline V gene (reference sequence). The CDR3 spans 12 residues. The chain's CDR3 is CSANRGLQPQHF. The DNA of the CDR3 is TGCAGTGCTAACAGGGGGCTTCAGCCCCAGCATTTT.

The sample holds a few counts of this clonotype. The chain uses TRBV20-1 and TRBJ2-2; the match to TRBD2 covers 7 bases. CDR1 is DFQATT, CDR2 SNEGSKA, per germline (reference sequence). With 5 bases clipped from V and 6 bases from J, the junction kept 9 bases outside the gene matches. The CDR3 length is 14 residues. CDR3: CSAPLLAGAGELFF. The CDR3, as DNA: TGCAGTGCTCCCTTACTCGCGGGAGCCGGGGAGCTGTTTTTT.

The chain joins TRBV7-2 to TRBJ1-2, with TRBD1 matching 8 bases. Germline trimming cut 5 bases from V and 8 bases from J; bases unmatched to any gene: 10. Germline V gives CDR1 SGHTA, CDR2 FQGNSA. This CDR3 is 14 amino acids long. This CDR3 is CASSGRTGYSGYTF. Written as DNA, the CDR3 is TGTGCCAGCAGCGGCCGGACAGGGTATTCCGGCTACACCTTC.

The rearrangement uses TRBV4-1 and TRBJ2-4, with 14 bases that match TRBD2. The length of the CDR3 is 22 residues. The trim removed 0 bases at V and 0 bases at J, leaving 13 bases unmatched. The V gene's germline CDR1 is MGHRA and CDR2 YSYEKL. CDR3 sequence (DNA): TGCGCCAGCAGCCAAGATCACGCGACTAGCGGGAGGGGACCATTAGCCAAAAACATTCAGTACTTC. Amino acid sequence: CASSQDHATSGRGPLAKNIQYF.

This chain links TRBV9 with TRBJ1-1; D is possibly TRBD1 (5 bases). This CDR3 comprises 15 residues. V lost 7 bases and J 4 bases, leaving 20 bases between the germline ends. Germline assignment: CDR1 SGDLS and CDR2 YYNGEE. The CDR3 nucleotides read TGTGCCAGCGGACCCGGGACCGAGCAAATCACTGAAGCTTTCTTT. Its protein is CASGPGTEQITEAFF.

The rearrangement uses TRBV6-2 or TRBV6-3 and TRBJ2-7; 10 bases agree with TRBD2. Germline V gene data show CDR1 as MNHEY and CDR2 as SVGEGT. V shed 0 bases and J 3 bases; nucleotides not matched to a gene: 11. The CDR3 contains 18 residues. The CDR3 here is CASSYSTSGRANIYEQYF. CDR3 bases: TGTGCCAGCAGTTACTCGACCAGCGGGAGGGCCAATATCTACGAGCAGTACTTC.

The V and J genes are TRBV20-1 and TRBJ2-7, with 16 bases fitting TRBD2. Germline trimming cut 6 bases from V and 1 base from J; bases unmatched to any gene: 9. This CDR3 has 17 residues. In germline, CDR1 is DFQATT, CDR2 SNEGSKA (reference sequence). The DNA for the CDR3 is TGCAGTGCACAGGGACTAGCGGGAGGGCCGGGGTCCTACGAGCAGTACTTC. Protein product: CSAQGLAGGPGSYEQYF.

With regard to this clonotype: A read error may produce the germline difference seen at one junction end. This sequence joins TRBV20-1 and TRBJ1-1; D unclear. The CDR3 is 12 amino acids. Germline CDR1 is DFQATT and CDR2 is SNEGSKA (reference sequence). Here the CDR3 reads CSVSLRNTESFF. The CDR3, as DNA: TGCAGTGTTTCCCTCCGCAACACTGAATCTTTCTTT.

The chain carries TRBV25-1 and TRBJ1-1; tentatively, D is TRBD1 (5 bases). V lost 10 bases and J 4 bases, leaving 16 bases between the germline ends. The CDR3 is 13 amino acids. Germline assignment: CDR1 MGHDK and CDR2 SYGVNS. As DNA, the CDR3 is TGTGCCACCAGGTCCGGGGGGTTCACTGAAGCTTTCTTT. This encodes CATRSGGFTEAFF.

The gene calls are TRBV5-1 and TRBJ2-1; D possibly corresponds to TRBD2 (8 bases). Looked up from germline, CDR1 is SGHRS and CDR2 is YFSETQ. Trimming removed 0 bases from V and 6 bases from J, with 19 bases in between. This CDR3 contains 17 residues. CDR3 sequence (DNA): TGCGCCAGCAGCTTGGCGGGAGGGGGCATGGGATTCAATGAGCAGTTCTTC. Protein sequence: CASSLAGGGMGFNEQFF.

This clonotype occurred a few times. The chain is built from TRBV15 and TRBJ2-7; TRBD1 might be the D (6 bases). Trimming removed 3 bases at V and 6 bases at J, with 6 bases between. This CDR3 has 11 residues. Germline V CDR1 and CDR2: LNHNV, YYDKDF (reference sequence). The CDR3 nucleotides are TGTGCCACCAGCAGCAGGGGCGAGCAGTACGTC. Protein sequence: CATSSRGEQYV.

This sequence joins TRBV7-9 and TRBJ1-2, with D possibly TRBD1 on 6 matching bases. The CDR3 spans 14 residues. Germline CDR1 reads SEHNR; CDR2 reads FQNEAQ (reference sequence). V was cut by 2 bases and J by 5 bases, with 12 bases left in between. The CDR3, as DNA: TGTGCCAGCAGCTTACCAGGGGTAGGATATGGCTACACCTTC. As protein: CASSLPGVGYGYTF.

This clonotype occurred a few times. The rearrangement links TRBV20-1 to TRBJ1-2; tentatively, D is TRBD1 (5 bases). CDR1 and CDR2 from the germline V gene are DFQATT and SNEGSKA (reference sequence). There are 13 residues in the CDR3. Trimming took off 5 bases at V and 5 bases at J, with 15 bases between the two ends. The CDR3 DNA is TGCAGTGCTGTGGGACGGGAACTTTATGGCTACACCTTC. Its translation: CSAVGRELYGYTF.

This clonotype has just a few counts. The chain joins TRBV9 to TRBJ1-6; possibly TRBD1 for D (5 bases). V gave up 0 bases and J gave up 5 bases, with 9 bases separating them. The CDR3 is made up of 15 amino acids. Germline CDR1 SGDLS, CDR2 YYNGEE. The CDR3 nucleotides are TGTGCCAGCAGCGTAGGGGGGGATCATAATTCACCCCTCCACTTT. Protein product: CASSVGGDHNSPLHF.

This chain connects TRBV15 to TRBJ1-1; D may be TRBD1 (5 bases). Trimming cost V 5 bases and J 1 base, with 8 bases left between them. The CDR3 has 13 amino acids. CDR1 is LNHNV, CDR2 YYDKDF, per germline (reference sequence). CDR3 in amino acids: CATSRRENTEAFF. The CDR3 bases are TGTGCCACCAGCCGCAGGGAGAACACTGAAGCTTTCTTT.

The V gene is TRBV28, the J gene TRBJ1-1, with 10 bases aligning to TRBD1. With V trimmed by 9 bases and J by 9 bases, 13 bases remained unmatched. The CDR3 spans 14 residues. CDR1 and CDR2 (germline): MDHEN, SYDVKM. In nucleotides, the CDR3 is TGTGCCAGTAGGGTACGACAGGGGGCTTGGAAAGCTTTCTTT. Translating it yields CASRVRQGAWKAFF.

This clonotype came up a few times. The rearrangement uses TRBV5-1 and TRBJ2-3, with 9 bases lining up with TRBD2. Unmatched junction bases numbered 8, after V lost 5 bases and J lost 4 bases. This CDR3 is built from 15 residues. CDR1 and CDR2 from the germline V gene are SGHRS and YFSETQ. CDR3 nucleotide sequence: TGCGCCAGCAGAAGACTAGCGGCCTCGGCAGATACGCAGTATTTT. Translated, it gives CASRRLAASADTQYF.

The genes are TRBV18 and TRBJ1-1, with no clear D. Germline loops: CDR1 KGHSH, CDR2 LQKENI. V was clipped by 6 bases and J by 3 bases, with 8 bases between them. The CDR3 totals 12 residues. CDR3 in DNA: TGTGCCAGCTCTACAATTGACACTGAAGCTTTCTTT. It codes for CASSTIDTEAFF.

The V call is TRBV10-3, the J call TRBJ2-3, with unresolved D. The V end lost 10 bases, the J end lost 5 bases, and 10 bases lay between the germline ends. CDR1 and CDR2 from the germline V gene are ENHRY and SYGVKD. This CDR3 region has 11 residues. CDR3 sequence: CATLYIDTQYF. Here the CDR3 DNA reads TGTGCCACCCTCTACATAGATACGCAGTATTTT.